This TCR beta chain was captured by sequencing in a study of shared clonotypes between healthy human individuals. Across the study: Every donor yielded three CD4 naive, three CD4 memory, two CD8 naive and one CD8 memory plate.

Overall study findings and caveats: Richness estimates generally favored naive over memory subsets. The sharing of 5% to 6.5% of naive CD4 clonotypes was seen across a handful of donors.

Note on this clone: Antigen specificity is unknown. This may stem from a read error, because a much larger clone lies one nucleotide away.

Libraries were prepared by immunoSEQ multiplex PCR; TCRdb keeps only in-frame clonotypes and omits some of them. The profile shows 2 million to 2.5 million clones, approximately 95% of them singletons. The sequencing sample was made of naive CD4+ T cells sorted from blood. Noted subset: CD45RA+ positively selected. The sequence derives from a man between 18 and 29 years old in good health.

CDR3 loop: CAAAGSTGADVLTF. CDR3 DNA: TGTGCCGCCGCCGGGTCTACTGGGGCCGACGTCCTGACTTTC. The chain is built from TRBV11-2 and TRBJ2-6; maybe TRBD1 (5 bases). This CDR3 contains 14 residues. The germline V gene encodes CDR1 SGHAT and CDR2 FQNNGV.